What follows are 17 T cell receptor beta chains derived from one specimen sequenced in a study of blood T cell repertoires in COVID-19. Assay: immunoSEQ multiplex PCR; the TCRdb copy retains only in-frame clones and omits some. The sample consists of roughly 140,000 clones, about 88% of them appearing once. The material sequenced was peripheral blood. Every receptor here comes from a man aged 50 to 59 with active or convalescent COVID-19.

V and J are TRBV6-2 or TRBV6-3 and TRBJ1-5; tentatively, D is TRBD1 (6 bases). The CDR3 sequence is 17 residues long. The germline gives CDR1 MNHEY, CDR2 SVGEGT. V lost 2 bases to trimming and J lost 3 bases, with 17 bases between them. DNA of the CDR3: TGTGCCAGCAGTTACGGCGGGGGCAATTGGATCAATCAGCCCCAGCATTTT. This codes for CASSYGGGNWINQPQHF.

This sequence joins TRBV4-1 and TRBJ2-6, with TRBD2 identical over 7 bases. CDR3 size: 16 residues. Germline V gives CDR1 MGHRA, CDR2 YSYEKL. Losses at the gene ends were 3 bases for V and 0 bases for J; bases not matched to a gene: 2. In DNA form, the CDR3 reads TGCGCCAGCAGCCAGGGGGGGGGCTCTGGGGCCAACGTCCTGACTTTC. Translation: CASSQGGGSGANVLTF.

The chain's CDR3 is CATSRDRGKGNTIYF. The CDR3 DNA reads as TGTGCCACCAGCAGAGACAGGGGAAAAGGAAACACCATATATTTT. The chain uses TRBV15 and TRBJ1-3, with a possible D match to TRBD1 (6 bases). The length of the CDR3 is 15 residues. V lost 0 bases and J lost 4, with 10 bases in between. The germline CDR1 and CDR2 sequences are LNHNV and YYDKDF (reference sequence).

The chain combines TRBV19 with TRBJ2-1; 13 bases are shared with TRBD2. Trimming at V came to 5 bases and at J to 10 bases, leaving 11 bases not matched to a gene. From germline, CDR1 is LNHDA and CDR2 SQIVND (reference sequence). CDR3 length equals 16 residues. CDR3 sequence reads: CASSDSGLAGVGEQFF. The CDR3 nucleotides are TGTGCCAGTAGTGATTCCGGACTAGCGGGAGTTGGGGAGCAGTTCTTC. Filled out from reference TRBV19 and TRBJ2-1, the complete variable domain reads DGGITQSPKYLFRKEGQNVTLSCEQNLNHDAMYWYRQDPGQGLRLIYYSQIVNDFQKGDIAEGYSVSREKKESFPLTVTSAQKNPTAFYLCASSDSGLAGVGEQFFGPGTRLTVL.

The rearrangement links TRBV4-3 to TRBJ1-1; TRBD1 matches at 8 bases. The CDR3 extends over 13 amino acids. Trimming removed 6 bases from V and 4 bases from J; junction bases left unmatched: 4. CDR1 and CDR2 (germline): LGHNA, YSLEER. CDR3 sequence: CASRDTGGTEAFF. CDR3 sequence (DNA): TGCGCCAGCAGAGATACAGGGGGCACTGAAGCTTTCTTT.

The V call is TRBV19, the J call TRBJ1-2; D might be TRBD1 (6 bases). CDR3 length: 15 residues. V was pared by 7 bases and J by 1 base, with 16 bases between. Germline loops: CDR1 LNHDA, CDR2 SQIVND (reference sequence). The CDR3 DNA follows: TGTGCCAGTACCCCCAGGGGCAGGGATAACTATGGCTACACCTTC. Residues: CASTPRGRDNYGYTF.

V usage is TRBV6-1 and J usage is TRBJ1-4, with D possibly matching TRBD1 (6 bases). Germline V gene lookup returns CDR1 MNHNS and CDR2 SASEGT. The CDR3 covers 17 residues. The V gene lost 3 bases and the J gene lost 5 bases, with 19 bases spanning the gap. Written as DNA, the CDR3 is TGTGCCAGCAGTGAGGGGGGGGCTGGTATCGGGAATGAAAAACTGTTTTTT. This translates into CASSEGGAGIGNEKLFF.

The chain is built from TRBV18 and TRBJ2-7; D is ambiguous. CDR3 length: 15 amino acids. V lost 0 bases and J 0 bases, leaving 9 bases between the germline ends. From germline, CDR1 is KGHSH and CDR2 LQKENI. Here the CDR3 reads CASSPPYSLSYEQYF. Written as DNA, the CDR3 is TGTGCCAGCTCACCACCGTACAGTCTCTCCTACGAGCAGTACTTC.

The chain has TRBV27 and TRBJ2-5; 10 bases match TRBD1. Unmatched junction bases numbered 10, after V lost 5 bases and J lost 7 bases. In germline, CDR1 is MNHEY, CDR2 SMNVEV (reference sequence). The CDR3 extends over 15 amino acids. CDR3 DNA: TGTGCCAGCAGTCCCACCGGGACAGGGGTAGGGACCCAGTACTTC. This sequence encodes CASSPTGTGVGTQYF.

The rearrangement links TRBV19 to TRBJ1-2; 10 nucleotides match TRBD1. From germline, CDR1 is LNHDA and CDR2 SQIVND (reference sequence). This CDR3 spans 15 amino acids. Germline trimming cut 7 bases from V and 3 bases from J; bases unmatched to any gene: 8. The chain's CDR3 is CASTDDRGQDYGYTF. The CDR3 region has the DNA TGTGCCAGTACTGATGACAGGGGGCAGGACTATGGCTACACCTTC.

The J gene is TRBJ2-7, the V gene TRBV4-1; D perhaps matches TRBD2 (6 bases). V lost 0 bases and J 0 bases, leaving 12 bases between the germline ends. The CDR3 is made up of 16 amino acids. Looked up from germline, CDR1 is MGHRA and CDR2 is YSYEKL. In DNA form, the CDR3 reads TGCGCCAGCAGCCAAGAGTTAGCGGTACGCTCCTACGAGCAGTACTTC. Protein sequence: CASSQELAVRSYEQYF.

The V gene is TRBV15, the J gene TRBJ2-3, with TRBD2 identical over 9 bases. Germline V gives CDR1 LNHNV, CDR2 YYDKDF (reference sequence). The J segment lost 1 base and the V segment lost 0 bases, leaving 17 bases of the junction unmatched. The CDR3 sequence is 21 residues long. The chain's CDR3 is CATSREGNLAGRGCGTDTQYF. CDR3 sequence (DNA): TGTGCCACCAGCAGAGAAGGCAACCTAGCGGGAAGGGGCTGTGGCACAGATACGCAGTATTTT.

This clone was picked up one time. Written as DNA, the CDR3 is TGTGCCACCAGCATCGCCCCGGGACTAGCGGGAGGCTCTTCCTACGAGCAGTACTTC. Amino acids: CATSIAPGLAGGSSYEQYF. The chain combines TRBV15 with TRBJ2-7, with 15 bases matching TRBD2. This CDR3 region has 19 residues. J was trimmed by 1 base and V by 4 bases; bases with no gene match: 11. The V gene's germline CDR1 is LNHNV and CDR2 YYDKDF (reference sequence). Looking up the rest from reference TRBV15 and TRBJ2-7 gives the full variable domain: DAMVIQNPRYQVTQFGKPVTLSCSQTLNHNVMYWYQQKSSQAPKLLFHYYDKDFNNEADTPDNFQSRRPNTSFCFLDIRSPGLGDTAMYLCATSIAPGLAGGSSYEQYFGPGTRLTVT.

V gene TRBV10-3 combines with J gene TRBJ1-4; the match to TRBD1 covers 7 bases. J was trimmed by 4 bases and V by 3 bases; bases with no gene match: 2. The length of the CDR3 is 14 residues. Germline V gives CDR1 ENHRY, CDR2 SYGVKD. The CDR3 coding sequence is TGTGCCATCAGTGAAGACAGGGTTAATGAAAAACTGTTTTTT. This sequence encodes CAISEDRVNEKLFF.

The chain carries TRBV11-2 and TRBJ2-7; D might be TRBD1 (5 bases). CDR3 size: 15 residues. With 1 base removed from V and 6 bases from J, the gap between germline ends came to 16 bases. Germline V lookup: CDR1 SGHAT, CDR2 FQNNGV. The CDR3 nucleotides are TGTGCCAGCAGCTTAGTTCCCCCCTTAGGGGCCGAGCAGTACTTC. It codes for CASSLVPPLGAEQYF.

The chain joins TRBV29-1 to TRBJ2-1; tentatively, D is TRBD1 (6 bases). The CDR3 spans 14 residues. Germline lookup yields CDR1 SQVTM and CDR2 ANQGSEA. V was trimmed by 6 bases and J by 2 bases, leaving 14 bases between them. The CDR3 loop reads CSVEQGTTYNEQFF. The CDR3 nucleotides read TGCAGCGTGGAGCAGGGGACGACCTACAATGAGCAGTTCTTC.

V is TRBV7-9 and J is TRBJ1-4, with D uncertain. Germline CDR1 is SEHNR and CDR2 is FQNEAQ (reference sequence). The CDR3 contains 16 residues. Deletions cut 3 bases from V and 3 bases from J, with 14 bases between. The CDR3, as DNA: TGTGCCAGCAGCTTCCTGAGCGGGAAGGCTAATGAAAAACTGTTTTTT. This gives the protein CASSFLSGKANEKLFF.